These 8 T cell receptor beta chains originate from one sample sequenced in a study of tumor and adjacent non-tumor tissue in lung cancer. A modified ARM-PCR protocol with three rounds of nested PCR amplified TCRbeta. TCRdb used MiXCR to reprocess the multiplex PCR reads, holding one entry per CDR3 protein. This sample yields some 84,000 distinct CDR3 sequences, of which around 65% are seen a single time; roughly 15% belongs to the top ten. The template was RNA from unsorted bulk tissue. Sequenced input: lung tumor tissue. These receptors all come from a man between 70 and 80 years old with non-small cell lung cancer.

Notes on this clonotype: A much larger clone differs by one base, so this may be a read error. V gene TRBV4-2 combines with J gene TRBJ2-2; D unclear. Germline assignment: CDR1 LGHNA and CDR2 YNFKEQ. The V end was cut by 4 bases, the J end by 3 bases, with 12 bases between. CDR3 size: 15 residues. The DNA of the CDR3 is TGTGCCAGCAGCCTGGGATGGGCGGACACCGGGGAGCTGTTTTTT. Translated, it gives CASSLGWADTGELFF.

Only one count was recorded for this clonotype. The junction shows a germline mismatch at one end, possibly a read error. The chain links TRBV11-2 to TRBJ2-5; 8 bases are a match to TRBD1. The length of the CDR3 is 15 residues. Germline CDR1 reads SGHAT; CDR2 reads FQNNGV. The CDR3: CTSSRTGTGQETQYF. The CDR3 nucleotides are TGTACCAGCAGCCGGACCGGGACAGGCCAAGAGACCCAGTACTTC.

This clonotype was observed once. Given a much more abundant clone one base away, this may be a read error. The V and J genes are TRBV5-1 and TRBJ1-6, with unresolved D. Germline V gene data show CDR1 as SGHRS and CDR2 as YFSETQ. CDR3 length: 12 residues. The CDR3 region is CVSSLVGSPLHF. DNA of the CDR3: TGCGTCAGCAGCTTGGTTGGCTCACCCCTCCACTTT.

Details on this clonotype: The junction differs from germline at one of its ends, possibly a read error. The gene calls are TRBV29-1 and TRBJ1-5; D call uncertain. Germline V CDR1 and CDR2: SQVTM, ANQGSEA. This CDR3 is built from 13 residues. The CDR3 nucleotides read TGCAGCGTTGAGGCAGTGGTCAATCAGCCTCAGCATTTT. It codes for CSVEAVVNQPQHF. Combining the CDR3 with reference TRBV29-1 and TRBJ1-5 gives the whole variable domain SAVISQKPSRDICQRGTSLTIQCQVDSQVTMMFWYRQQPGQSLTLIATANQGSEATYESGFVIDKFPISRPNLTFSTLTVSNMSPEDSSIYLCSVEAVVNQPQHFGDGTRLSIL.

The chain recombines TRBV7-9 with TRBJ2-1, with 7 nucleotides matching TRBD2. The CDR3 runs 16 residues. Per the germline V gene, CDR1 is SEHNR and CDR2 is FQNEAQ (reference sequence). Trimming cost V 2 bases and J 5 bases; bases outside gene matches: 9. The CDR3 nucleotides are TGTGCCAGCAGCTTAACGGCTAGCGGAGGCAACAATGAGCAGTTCTTC. It encodes CASSLTASGGNNEQFF. Looking up the rest from reference TRBV7-9 and TRBJ2-1 gives the full variable domain: DTGVSQNPRHKITKRGQNVTFRCDPISEHNRLYWYRQTLGQGPEFLTYFQNEAQLEKSRLLSDRFSAERPKGSFSTLEIQRTEQGDSAMYLCASSLTASGGNNEQFFGPGTRLTVL.

This clonotype was counted once. DNA for the CDR3: TGTGCCGCCAGCCCGGGGGTCTTGAACACTGAAGCTTTCTTT. This encodes CAASPGVLNTEAFF. V usage is TRBV7-9 and J usage is TRBJ1-1; D might be TRBD1 (5 bases). Per germline, CDR1 SEHNR and CDR2 FQNEAQ (reference sequence). The length of the CDR3 is 14 residues. Trimming removed 11 bases from V and 0 bases from J, with 16 bases in between. The full variable domain, completed using reference TRBV7-9 and TRBJ1-1, is DTGVSQNPRHKITKRGQNVTFRCDPISEHNRLYWYRQTLGQGPEFLTYFQNEAQLEKSRLLSDRFSAERPKGSFSTLEIQRTEQGDSAMYLCAASPGVLNTEAFFGQGTRLTVV.

Details on this clonotype: This may be a read error, as it is one base from a much larger clone. V usage is TRBV20-1 and J usage is TRBJ1-1; 7 bases are shared with TRBD1. From germline, CDR1 is DFQATT and CDR2 SNEGSKA (reference sequence). This CDR3 has 13 residues. J gave up 6 bases and V 0 bases, and 4 bases lay outside the gene matches. This CDR3 is CSAREGGHSEAFF. CDR3 nucleotide sequence: TGCAGTGCTAGAGAAGGGGGCCACTCTGAAGCTTTCTTT.

Regarding this clonotype: Germline is not matched at one junction end, which may reflect a read error. The J gene is TRBJ2-7, the V gene TRBV11-2; weak D call: TRBD2 (6 bases). This CDR3 region has 17 residues. Looked up from germline, CDR1 is SGHAT and CDR2 is FQNNGV. This chain's CDR3 is CASSLNPGLVGVREQYF. The CDR3 DNA reads TGCGCCAGCAGCTTAAATCCGGGACTCGTGGGAGTTCGCGAGCAGTACTTC.